A selection of T cell receptor beta chains follows, all from one sample in a study of PD-1 blockade in classical Hodgkin lymphoma. Produced via immunoSEQ multiplex PCR; TCRdb's table is partial and in-frame only. Of about 5,200 clones listed, 80% to 90% are singletons. Sequenced input: CD8+ T cells from blood. The receptors were sampled from a human donor with classical Hodgkin lymphoma. CDR3s include the opening cysteine and the closing phenylalanine or tryptophan. Each record gives: J gene, D gene, V gene, clone size, CDR3 DNA, CDR3 protein. D genes are given only for firm matches. Only some rows state a clone size, as once, few, many or a class for expanded clones.

>TRBJ2-3|TRBD2|TRBV28|.
TGTGCCAGCAGCCCTAGCGGGAGGGCAGAAGATACGCAGTATTTT
CASSPSGRAEDTQYF
>TRBJ2-2|TRBD2|TRBV13|.
TGTGCCAGCAGCTTCCTAAGCGGGAATAACGGGGAGCTGTTTTTT
CASSFLSGNNGELFF
>TRBJ2-1|TRBD2|TRBV4-3|.
TGCGCCAGCAGCCCGGGAGTAGCGGGGGCGAGGGATGAGCAGTTCTTC
CASSPGVAGARDEQFF
>TRBJ2-3|TRBD1|TRBV5-4|.
TGTGCCAGCAGCCAAGGGACAGGGGACACAGATACGCAGTATTTT
CASSQGTGDTDTQYF
>TRBJ1-3|.|TRBV4-1|.
TGCGCCAGCAGCCAAGTGGTTTCTGGCCAGATAAGTTCTGGAAACACCATATATTTT
CASSQVVSGQISSGNTIYF
>TRBJ2-3|TRBD2|TRBV9|.
TGTGCCAGCAGCGAGTTAGCGGGAGGGGGCACAGATACGCAGTATTTT
CASSELAGGGTDTQYF
>TRBJ2-7|TRBD2|TRBV6-1|.
TGTGCCAGCCCGACTAGCGGGGGAAGGGAGCAGTACTTC
CASPTSGGREQYF
>TRBJ1-2|.|TRBV9|.
TGTGCCAGCAGCGGCCCAGGGATGGAAGGCCACACCTTC
CASSGPGMEGHTF
>TRBJ1-5|.|TRBV6-1|few
TGTGCCAGCAGTTGGTCTAGCAATCAGCCCCAGCATTTT
CASSWSSNQPQHF
>TRBJ1-1|.|TRBV19|.
TGTGCCAGTAGTATACTAGGGCTTACGAACACTGAAGCTTTCTTT
CASSILGLTNTEAFF
>TRBJ1-4|.|TRBV29-1|.
TGCAGCGCCGCACGGGGGCGAGGTGAAAAACTGTTTTTT
CSAARGRGEKLFF
>TRBJ1-6|.|TRBV19|.
TGTGCCAGTAGTATGAGCAGGAGCTCCTATAATTCACCCCTCCACTTT
CASSMSRSSYNSPLHF
>TRBJ2-2|.|TRBV6-5|.
TGTGCCAGCAGTTACTCGGCTTACGGGGAGCTGTTTTTT
CASSYSAYGELFF
>TRBJ2-2|TRBD2|TRBV16|.
TGTGCCAGCAGCCCAGGCTCTAGCGGGAGACTCCTAAACGGGGAGCTGTTTTTT
CASSPGSSGRLLNGELFF
>TRBJ2-7|TRBD1|TRBV11-2|.
TGTGCCAGCAGCCCCCCTGAAGGACAGGGGGCTCCCTACGAGCAGTACTTC
CASSPPEGQGAPYEQYF
>TRBJ1-1|.|TRBV30|few
TGTGCCTGGACCATTCCTCTAATGAACACTGAAGCTTTCTTT
CAWTIPLMNTEAFF
>TRBJ1-5|.|TRBV6-5|.
TGTGCCAGCAGTTACTCCAGGGTCTCTAGCAATCAGCCCCAGCATTTT
CASSYSRVSSNQPQHF
>TRBJ2-2|TRBD2|TRBV5-1|.
TGCGCCAGCAGCTTGGCTCTAGCGGGAGACGGGGAGCTGTTTTTT
CASSLALAGDGELFF
>TRBJ2-1|TRBD2|TRBV27|.
TGTGCCAGCAGTATGTTAGCGGGGGGAGGAAACAATGAGCAGTTCTTC
CASSMLAGGGNNEQFF
>TRBJ2-7|.|TRBV6-1|.
TGTGCCAGCCGATCCGGATTCGCCTACGCCTACGAGCAGTACTTC
CASRSGFAYAYEQYF
>TRBJ1-6|TRBD1|TRBV28|.
TGTGCCAGCAGTCCAAGACAGGGAATCGGCTCCTATAATTCACCCCTCCACTTT
CASSPRQGIGSYNSPLHF
>TRBJ2-7|.|TRBV5-6|.
TGTGCCAGCAGCTCAATCTACGAGCAGTACTTC
CASSSIYEQYF